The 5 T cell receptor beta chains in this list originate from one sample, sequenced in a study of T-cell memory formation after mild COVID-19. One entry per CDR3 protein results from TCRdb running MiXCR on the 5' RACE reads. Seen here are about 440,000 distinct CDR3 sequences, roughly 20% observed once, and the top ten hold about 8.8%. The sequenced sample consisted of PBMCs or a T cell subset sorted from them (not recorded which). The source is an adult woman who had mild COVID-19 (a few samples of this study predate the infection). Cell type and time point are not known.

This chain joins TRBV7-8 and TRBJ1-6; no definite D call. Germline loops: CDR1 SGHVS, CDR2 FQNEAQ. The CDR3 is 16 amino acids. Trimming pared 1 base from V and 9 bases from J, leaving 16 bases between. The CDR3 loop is CASSLEIWGLISPLHF. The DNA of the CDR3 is TGTGCCAGCAGCTTAGAAATTTGGGGTTTGATTTCACCCCTCCACTTT.

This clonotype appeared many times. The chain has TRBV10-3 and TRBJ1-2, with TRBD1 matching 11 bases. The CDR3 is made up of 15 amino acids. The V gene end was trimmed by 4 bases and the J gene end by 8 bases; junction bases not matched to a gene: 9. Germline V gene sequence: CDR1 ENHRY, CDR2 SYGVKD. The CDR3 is CAISGTGGPLEGYTF. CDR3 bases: TGTGCCATCAGTGGGACAGGGGGCCCTCTGGAGGGCTACACCTTC.

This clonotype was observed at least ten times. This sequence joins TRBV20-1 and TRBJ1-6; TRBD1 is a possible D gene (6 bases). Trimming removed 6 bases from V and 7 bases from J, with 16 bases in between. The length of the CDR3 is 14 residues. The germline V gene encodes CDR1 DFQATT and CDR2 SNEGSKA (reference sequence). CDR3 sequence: CSALPGQRNSPLHF. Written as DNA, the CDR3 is TGCAGTGCCCTCCCGGGACAAAGGAATTCACCCCTCCACTTT.

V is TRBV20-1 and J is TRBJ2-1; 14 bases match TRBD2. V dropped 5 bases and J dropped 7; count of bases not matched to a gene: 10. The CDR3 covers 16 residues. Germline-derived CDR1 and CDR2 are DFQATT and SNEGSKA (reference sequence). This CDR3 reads CSASRTSGRIRNEQFF. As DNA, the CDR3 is TGCAGTGCTTCTCGGACTAGCGGGAGGATTAGAAATGAGCAGTTCTTC.

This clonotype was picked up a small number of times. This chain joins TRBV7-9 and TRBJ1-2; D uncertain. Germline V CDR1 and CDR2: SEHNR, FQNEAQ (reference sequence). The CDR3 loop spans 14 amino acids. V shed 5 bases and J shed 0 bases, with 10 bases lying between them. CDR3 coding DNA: TGTGCCAGCAGCCCGCCGGGATCTAACTATGGCTACACCTTC. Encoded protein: CASSPPGSNYGYTF.